Each of the 18 T cell receptor beta chains below was sequenced from the same sample in a study of blood T cell repertoires in COVID-19. Produced via immunoSEQ multiplex PCR; TCRdb's table is partial and in-frame only. Here the sample spans some 110,000 clones, approximately 85% being singletons. The sequencing sample was made of peripheral blood. The receptors here all came from a woman of 80 years or more with COVID-19, enrolled during active disease.

J is TRBJ2-5 and V is TRBV28, with TRBD1 as a possible D gene (6 bases). Trimming shortened V by 8 bases and J by 2 bases, and 12 bases separated the two germline ends. This CDR3 contains 13 residues. Looked up from germline, CDR1 is MDHEN and CDR2 is SYDVKM. Written as DNA, the CDR3 is TGTGCCAGCCGTACAACAGGGCAAGAGACCCAGTACTTC. This sequence encodes CASRTTGQETQYF. The full variable domain, in which reference TRBV28 and TRBJ2-5 provide the parts outside the CDR3, is DVKVTQSSRYLVKRTGEKVFLECVQDMDHENMFWYRQDPGLGLRLIYFSYDVKMKEKGDIPEGYSVSREKKERFSLILESASTNQTSMYLCASRTTGQETQYFGPGTRLLVL.

This chain connects TRBV5-1 to TRBJ1-4; the D gene is possibly TRBD1 (5 bases). This CDR3 contains 17 residues. V shed 3 bases and J shed 8 bases, with 23 bases lying between them. Germline-derived CDR1 and CDR2 are SGHRS and YFSETQ. CDR3 DNA: TGCGCCAGCAGCTCCGGGACGGGAGGGTTGAAGGGAGAAAAACTGTTTTTT. Translating it yields CASSSGTGGLKGEKLFF. Full variable domain (remainder filled in from reference TRBV5-1 and TRBJ1-4): KAGVTQTPRYLIKTRGQQVTLSCSPISGHRSVSWYQQTPGQGLQFLFEYFSETQRNKGNFPGRFSGRQFSNSRSEMNVSTLELGDSALYLCASSSGTGGLKGEKLFFGSGTQLSVL.

The chain carries TRBV7-8 and TRBJ2-7; no clear D. V was shortened by 3 bases and J by 1 base, with 10 bases between the two germline ends. The V gene's germline CDR1 is SGHVS and CDR2 FQNEAQ. The CDR3 length is 14 residues. DNA for the CDR3: TGTGCCAGCAGCTTGGCAGACTCTTCCTACGAGCAGTACTTC. Translating gives CASSLADSSYEQYF. Together with reference TRBV7-8 and TRBJ2-7, the CDR3 gives the full variable domain: GAGVSQSPRYKVAKRGQDVALRCDPISGHVSLFWYQQALGQGPEFLTYFQNEAQLDKSGLPSDRFFAERPEGSVSTLKIQRTQQEDSAVYLCASSLADSSYEQYFGPGTRLTVT.

This chain's CDR3 is CASSLDGTKGGELFF. The CDR3 DNA sequence: TGTGCCAGCAGCTTAGATGGGACTAAGGGCGGGGAGCTGTTTTTT. The chain uses TRBV7-9 and TRBJ2-2; 7 bases are shared with TRBD2. V dropped 1 base and J dropped 7; count of bases not matched to a gene: 6. From germline, CDR1 is SEHNR and CDR2 FQNEAQ (reference sequence). The CDR3 totals 15 residues. The full variable domain, completed using reference TRBV7-9 and TRBJ2-2, is DTGVSQNPRHKITKRGQNVTFRCDPISEHNRLYWYRQTLGQGPEFLTYFQNEAQLEKSRLLSDRFSAERPKGSFSTLEIQRTEQGDSAMYLCASSLDGTKGGELFFGEGSRLTVL.

This chain uses TRBV5-4 with TRBJ2-2, with a weak D call TRBD1 (5 bases). The CDR3 is 13 amino acids. V shed 3 bases and J shed 6 bases, with 9 bases lying between them. CDR1 is SGHNT and CDR2 is YYREEE in the germline V gene (reference sequence). Here the CDR3 DNA reads TGTGCCAGCAGCTACCCAGGGCCCGGGGAGCTGTTTTTT. It is translated as CASSYPGPGELFF.

The chain couples TRBV7-2 to TRBJ1-2; tentative D call: TRBD1 (6 bases). The germline gives CDR1 SGHTA, CDR2 FQGNSA. CDR3 size: 15 residues. V was clipped by 5 bases and J by 0 bases, with 13 bases between them. Here the CDR3 DNA reads TGTGCCAGCAGCCCCAGGGGAGGGTCTAACTATGGCTACACCTTC. It codes for CASSPRGGSNYGYTF.

This clone was counted only a few times. This chain links TRBV28 with TRBJ1-1; no definite D call. With 7 bases removed from V and 6 bases from J, the gap between germline ends came to 9 bases. The germline V gene encodes CDR1 MDHEN and CDR2 SYDVKM. This CDR3 has 11 amino acids. The CDR3 here is CASTRHPEAFF. CDR3 coding DNA: TGTGCCAGCACCAGACACCCTGAAGCTTTCTTT. The entire variable domain, with the rest obtained from reference TRBV28 and TRBJ1-1, is as follows: DVKVTQSSRYLVKRTGEKVFLECVQDMDHENMFWYRQDPGLGLRLIYFSYDVKMKEKGDIPEGYSVSREKKERFSLILESASTNQTSMYLCASTRHPEAFFGQGTRLTVV.

The rearrangement links TRBV5-1 to TRBJ2-1, with TRBD2 identical over 7 bases. Germline V gives CDR1 SGHRS, CDR2 YFSETQ. CDR3 size: 15 residues. The ends lost 0 bases at V and 7 bases at J; junction bases unmatched: 7. The CDR3 sequence: CASSLERGSGNEQFF. The CDR3 region has the DNA TGCGCCAGCAGCTTGGAAAGGGGTAGCGGGAATGAGCAGTTCTTC.

About this clone: Other DNA sequences of this sample code for an identical CDR3. V gene TRBV12-3 or TRBV12-4 combines with J gene TRBJ1-1, with TRBD1 matching 7 bases. This CDR3 spans 13 amino acids. The V and J ends lost 5 bases and 3 bases, in that order; junction bases with no gene match: 3. CDR3 DNA sequence: TGTGCCAGCAGTCTTACAGGGGACACTGAAGCTTTCTTT. Amino acids: CASSLTGDTEAFF.

In nucleotides, the CDR3 is TGTGCCAGCAGTCCCCACCGGGGGGTTGCGGAGACCCAGTACTTC. Translating it yields CASSPHRGVAETQYF. This chain uses TRBV27 with TRBJ2-5; 7 nucleotides agree with TRBD2. The CDR3 has 15 amino acids. Losses at the gene ends were 5 bases for V and 5 bases for J; bases not matched to a gene: 11. CDR1 MNHEY and CDR2 SMNVEV come from the germline V gene (reference sequence).

This chain joins TRBV6-2 or TRBV6-3 and TRBJ2-7; maybe TRBD2 (6 bases). The length of the CDR3 is 15 residues. In germline, CDR1 is MNHEY, CDR2 SVGEGT. With 6 bases removed from V and 0 bases from J, the gap between germline ends came to 15 bases. CDR3 amino acids: CASSPRRGNSYEQYF. The CDR3 bases are TGTGCCAGCAGCCCTCGGAGGGGAAACTCCTACGAGCAGTACTTC.

V and J are TRBV5-1 and TRBJ2-3, with TRBD2 as a possible D gene (6 bases). The germline V gene has CDR1 SGHRS and CDR2 YFSETQ. The CDR3 is made up of 16 amino acids. The V gene lost 4 bases and the J gene lost 4 bases, with 19 bases spanning the gap. The CDR3: CASSVTGGALADTQYF. CDR3 DNA sequence: TGCGCCAGCAGCGTAACCGGCGGGGCCCTCGCAGATACGCAGTATTTT.

This clone has just one count. The chain combines TRBV6-5 with TRBJ2-3, with TRBD1 matching 9 bases. The V gene end was trimmed by 0 bases and the J gene end by 6 bases; junction bases not matched to a gene: 4. The CDR3 covers 15 residues. Germline V gives CDR1 MNHEY, CDR2 SVGAGI. Written as DNA, the CDR3 is TGTGCCAGCAGTTACTCGGGACAGGGTTGGGATACGCAGTATTTT. Its protein product is CASSYSGQGWDTQYF.

The J gene is TRBJ1-1, the V gene TRBV15, with 9 bases matching TRBD1. This CDR3 has 14 amino acids. V lost 5 bases to trimming and J lost 4 bases; unmatched junction nucleotides: 5. Germline loops: CDR1 LNHNV, CDR2 YYDKDF (reference sequence). The CDR3: CATSGQGWGTEAFF. The CDR3 nucleotides read TGTGCCACCAGCGGACAGGGGTGGGGCACTGAAGCTTTCTTT.

The V and J genes are TRBV5-4 and TRBJ2-1; no reliable D call. Trimming left V 3 bases short and J 8 bases short, with 9 bases between. Germline V CDR1 and CDR2: SGHNT, YYREEE (reference sequence). This CDR3 region has 12 residues. The chain's CDR3 is CASSSGRDEQFF. Written as DNA, the CDR3 is TGTGCCAGCAGCTCCGGTCGCGATGAGCAGTTCTTC.

The chain joins TRBV7-3 to TRBJ2-3, with 7 nucleotides matching TRBD1. Germline V gene lookup returns CDR1 SGHTA and CDR2 FQGTGA. V dropped 0 bases and J dropped 2; count of bases not matched to a gene: 5. This CDR3 has 16 residues. The CDR3 region is CASSLTPTGNTDTQYF. CDR3 bases: TGTGCCAGCAGCTTAACCCCGACAGGGAACACAGATACGCAGTATTTT.

The chain recombines TRBV29-1 with TRBJ2-1, with 11 positions matching TRBD2. CDR1 SQVTM and CDR2 ANQGSEA come from the germline V gene. After removal of 8 bases from V and 6 bases from J, the junction contained 6 bases not matched to a gene. The CDR3 spans 13 residues. The CDR3 nucleotides are TGCAGCAACTCCGGGACTAGCGGCAATGAGCAGTTCTTC. It codes for CSNSGTSGNEQFF.

The chain couples TRBV11-2 to TRBJ2-7, with 8 bases fitting TRBD2. The CDR3 sequence is 17 residues long. Looked up from germline, CDR1 is SGHAT and CDR2 is FQNNGV. V shed 2 bases and J 5 bases; nucleotides not matched to a gene: 14. This chain's CDR3 is CASSLSGRDNHRNEQYF. The CDR3, as DNA: TGTGCCAGCAGCTTATCCGGGAGGGATAATCATAGGAACGAGCAGTACTTC.